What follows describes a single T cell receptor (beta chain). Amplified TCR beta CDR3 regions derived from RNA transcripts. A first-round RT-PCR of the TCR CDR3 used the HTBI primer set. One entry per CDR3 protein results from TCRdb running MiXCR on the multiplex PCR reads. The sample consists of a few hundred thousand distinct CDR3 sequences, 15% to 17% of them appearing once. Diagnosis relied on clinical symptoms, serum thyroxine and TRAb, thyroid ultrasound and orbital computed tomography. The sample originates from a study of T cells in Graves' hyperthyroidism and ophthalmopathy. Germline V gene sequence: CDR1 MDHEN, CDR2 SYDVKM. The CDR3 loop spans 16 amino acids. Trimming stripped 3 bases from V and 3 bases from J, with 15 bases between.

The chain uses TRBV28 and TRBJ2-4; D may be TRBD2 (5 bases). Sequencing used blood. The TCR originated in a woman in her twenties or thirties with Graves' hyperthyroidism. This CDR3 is CASSLASSMGKNIQYF. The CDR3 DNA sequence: TGTGCCAGCAGTTTGGCTAGCTCGATGGGCAAAAACATTCAGTACTTC.